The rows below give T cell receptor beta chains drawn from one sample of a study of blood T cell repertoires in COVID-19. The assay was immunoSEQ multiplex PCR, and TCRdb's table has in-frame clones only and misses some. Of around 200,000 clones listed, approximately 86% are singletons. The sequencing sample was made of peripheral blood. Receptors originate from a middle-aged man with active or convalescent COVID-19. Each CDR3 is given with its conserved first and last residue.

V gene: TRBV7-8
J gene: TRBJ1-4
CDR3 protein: CASSLGAGQVNEELFF

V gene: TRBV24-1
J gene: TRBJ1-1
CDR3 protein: CATSDSRQANTEAFF

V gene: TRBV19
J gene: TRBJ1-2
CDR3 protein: CASSIVVGEDYGYTF

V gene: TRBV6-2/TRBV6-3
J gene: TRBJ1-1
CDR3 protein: CASSYMRATLMNTEAFF

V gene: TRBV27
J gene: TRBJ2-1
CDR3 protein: CASSLAPVNNEQFF

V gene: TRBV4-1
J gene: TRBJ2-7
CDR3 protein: CASSQDTGSYEQYF

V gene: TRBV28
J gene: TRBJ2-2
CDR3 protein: CATDNANTGELFF

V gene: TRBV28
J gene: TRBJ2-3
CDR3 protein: CASSLVARGTDTQYF

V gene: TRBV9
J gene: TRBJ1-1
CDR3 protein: CASSGGGWGTEAFF

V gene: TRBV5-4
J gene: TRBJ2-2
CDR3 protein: CASSGGASIGELFF

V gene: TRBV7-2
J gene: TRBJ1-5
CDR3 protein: CASSFRGQPQHF

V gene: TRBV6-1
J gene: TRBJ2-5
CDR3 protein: CASSEGSLQETQYF

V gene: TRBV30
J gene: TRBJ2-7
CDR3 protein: CASTKGAKAGPEQYF

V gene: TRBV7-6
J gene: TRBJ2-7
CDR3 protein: CASSPGEGYSYEQYF

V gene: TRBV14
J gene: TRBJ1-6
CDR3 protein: CASSHGGSYNSPLHF

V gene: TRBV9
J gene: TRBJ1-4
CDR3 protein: CASSVATRGEKLFF

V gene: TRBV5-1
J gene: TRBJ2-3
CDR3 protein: CASSLARLAGTDTQYF

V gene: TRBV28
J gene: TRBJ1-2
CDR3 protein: CASSSLRGYTF

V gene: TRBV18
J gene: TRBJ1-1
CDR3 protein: CASSPSASGDTEAFF

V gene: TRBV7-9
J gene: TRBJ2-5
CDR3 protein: CASSSGQGGGGETQYF

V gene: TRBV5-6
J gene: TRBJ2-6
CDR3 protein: CASSLAGGSGANVLTF

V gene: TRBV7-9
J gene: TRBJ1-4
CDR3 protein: CASSQYRGQEKLFF

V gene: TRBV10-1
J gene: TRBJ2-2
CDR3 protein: CAGGQGDTGELFF

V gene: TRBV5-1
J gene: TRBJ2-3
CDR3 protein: CASSLDAGALTDTQYF

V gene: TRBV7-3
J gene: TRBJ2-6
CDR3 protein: CASSLFGSGANVLTF

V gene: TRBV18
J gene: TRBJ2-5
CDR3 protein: CASSRDRDQETQYF

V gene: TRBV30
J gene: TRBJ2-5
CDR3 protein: CACGGQETQYF

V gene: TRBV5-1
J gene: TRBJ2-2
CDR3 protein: CASRSDTGGWTGELFF

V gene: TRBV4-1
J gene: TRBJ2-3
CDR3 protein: CASSPPSGGGVNTQYF

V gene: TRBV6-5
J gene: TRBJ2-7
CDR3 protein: CASSTGQFYEQYF

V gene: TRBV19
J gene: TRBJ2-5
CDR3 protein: CASSPRGGGGAHGETQYF